Sequencing of this T cell receptor beta chain was carried out in a study of T cell changes during pregnancy in multiple sclerosis. Produced via immunoSEQ multiplex PCR; TCRdb's table is partial and in-frame only. The sample contains fewer than 75,000 clones, approximately 91% of which appear only once. This CDR3 comprises 14 residues. From germline, CDR1 is SEHNR and CDR2 FQNEAQ (reference sequence). Trimming removed 5 bases from V and 1 base from J; junction bases left unmatched: 4. This specimen consisted of peripheral blood, obtained in the first trimester of pregnancy. This TCR derives from a female donor with multiple sclerosis, enrolled in a pregnancy study. The rearrangement uses TRBV7-9 and TRBJ1-1; 7 nucleotides align to TRBD1. The CDR3 sequence is CASSQGGWNTEAFF. Written as DNA, the CDR3 is TGTGCCAGCAGCCAGGGGGGCTGGAACACTGAAGCTTTCTTT.